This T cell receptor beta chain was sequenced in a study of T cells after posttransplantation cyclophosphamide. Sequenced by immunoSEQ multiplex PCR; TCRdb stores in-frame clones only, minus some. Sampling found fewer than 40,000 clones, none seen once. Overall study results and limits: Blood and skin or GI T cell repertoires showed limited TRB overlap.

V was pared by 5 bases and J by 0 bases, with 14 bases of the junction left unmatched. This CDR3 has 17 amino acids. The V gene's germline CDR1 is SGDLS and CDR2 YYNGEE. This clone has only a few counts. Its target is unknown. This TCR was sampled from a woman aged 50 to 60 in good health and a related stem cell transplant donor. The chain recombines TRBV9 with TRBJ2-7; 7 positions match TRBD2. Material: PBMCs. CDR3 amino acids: CASRVLFSGKSSYEQYF. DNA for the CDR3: TGTGCCAGCAGAGTCCTCTTCAGCGGGAAGAGCTCCTACGAGCAGTACTTC.